A selection of T cell receptor beta chains follows, all from one sample in a study of control samples from healthy donors and cancer patients. Here immunoSEQ multiplex PCR was the method, and the copy in TCRdb shows in-frame clones only, minus some. The sample holds about 180,000 clones, 90% seen once. The sequenced sample was blood. Receptors were obtained from a woman aged 45-59 years in good health. Each CDR3 is given with its conserved first and last residue.

V gene	CDR3 protein
TRBV6-5	CASSYPGTTLREQYF
TRBV19	CASTRGEESTQYF
TRBV12-3/TRBV12-4	CASTRDRRRYTF
TRBV10-3	CAIRGTGVSYNEQFF
TRBV7-2	CASSSEPGLYNSPLHF
TRBV6-4	CASSKTSSNEQFF
TRBV9	CASSIRANTGELFF
TRBV19	CASIRRSGESNQPQHF
TRBV6-2/TRBV6-3	CASSAGQQETQYF
TRBV19	CASKIMAHSGETQYF
TRBV18	CASSPDRANTEAFF
TRBV7-9	CASSPPGQGKFFDGYTF
TRBV27	CASSSQDRLSPYEQYF
TRBV6-5	CASSYSTTGSYGYTF
TRBV20-1	CSASGTSGFSYNEQFF
TRBV6-1	CASSDRTGGGNYGYTF
TRBV19	CASSPKLRTFGSGNTIYF
TRBV19	CASSISRKGTIYF
TRBV20-1	CSASGLAGAREQYF
TRBV5-6	CASSLFGNGNTIYF
TRBV19	CASRRSASTDTQYF
TRBV7-9	CASSLGQGWQFF
TRBV5-1	CASSLDGRTDTQYF
TRBV18	CASSPAATNEKLFF
TRBV29-1	CSVGTLSYEQYF
TRBV7-2	CASSPLAGGGEQYF
TRBV5-6	CASSRGRSNQPQHF
TRBV10-3	CATHENNEQFF
TRBV7-2	CASSIRDRALGNQPQHF
TRBV28	CASSLRTSGANVLTF
TRBV5-1	CASSIGRWGSYEQYF
TRBV5-1	CASSLGGQGGDIQYF
TRBV4-3	CASSQDAGGVGDTQYF
TRBV6-6	CASSYAQGGGGEQFF
TRBV24-1	CATSDAGTVYGYTF
TRBV7-2	CASSPTSVSTGELFF
TRBV6-6	CASRTPGEETQYF
TRBV28	CASSFGREKLFF
TRBV5-4	CASSLDGNTGELFF
TRBV18	CASRPGTADYGYTF
TRBV6-5	CASSYRGHREKLFF
TRBV9	CASSVGSLAYEQYF
TRBV7-6	CASSLAAGVNTGELFF
TRBV6-5	CASRGGNTGELFF
TRBV5-4	CASSLGGMNTEAFF
TRBV4-2	CASSQSWGTTDTQYF
TRBV5-8	CASSWGGTYASPGELFF
TRBV10-3	CATGTGTNQVETQYF
TRBV4-3	CASSQVSSGEDEQFF
TRBV11-3	CASSSPLEDTQYF
TRBV18	CASSTGLGNQPQHF
TRBV5-6	CASSPTHGGARGNTIYF
TRBV19	CASRSSGNSPLHF
TRBV30	CAWSQRRGARSAGSEAFF
TRBV18	CASSPATGNYGYTF